This T cell receptor (beta chain) was retrieved from a study of T cells expressing NK-cell markers. Overall study context: All TCR beta repertoires analysed originated from sorted CD3+CD56+NKG2C+, CD3+CD56+NKG2C- and CD3+CD56-NKG2C+ T cells.

TCRdb derives one entry per CDR3 protein from the 5' RACE reads, leaving out DNA. Listed are 500,000 to 700,000 distinct CDR3 sequences; approximately 3.6% falls within the top ten. The CDR3 is made up of 18 amino acids. CDR1 SGHAT and CDR2 FQDESV come from the germline V gene (reference sequence). This clonotype was sampled from a man in his late teens or twenties in good health. V gene TRBV11-1 combines with J gene TRBJ2-1; the D gene TCRdb calls, TRBD2, cannot be checked with no DNA. The sequenced material came from blood T cells: a sorted CD56 or NKG2C T cell subset, CD4+ or CD8+ T cells, or bulk PBMC T cells (not recorded which). CDR3 region: CASSLARAGESSYNEQFF.